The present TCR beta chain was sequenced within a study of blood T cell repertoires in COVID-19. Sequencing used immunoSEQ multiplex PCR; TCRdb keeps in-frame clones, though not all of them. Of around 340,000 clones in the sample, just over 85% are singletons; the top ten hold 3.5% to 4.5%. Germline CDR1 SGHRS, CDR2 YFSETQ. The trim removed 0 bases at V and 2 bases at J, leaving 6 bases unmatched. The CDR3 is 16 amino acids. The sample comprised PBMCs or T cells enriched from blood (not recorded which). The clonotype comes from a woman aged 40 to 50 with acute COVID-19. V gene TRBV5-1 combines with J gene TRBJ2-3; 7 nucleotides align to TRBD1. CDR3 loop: CASSLEGALFTDTQYF. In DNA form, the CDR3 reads TGCGCCAGCAGCTTGGAGGGGGCTCTCTTCACAGATACGCAGTATTTT.